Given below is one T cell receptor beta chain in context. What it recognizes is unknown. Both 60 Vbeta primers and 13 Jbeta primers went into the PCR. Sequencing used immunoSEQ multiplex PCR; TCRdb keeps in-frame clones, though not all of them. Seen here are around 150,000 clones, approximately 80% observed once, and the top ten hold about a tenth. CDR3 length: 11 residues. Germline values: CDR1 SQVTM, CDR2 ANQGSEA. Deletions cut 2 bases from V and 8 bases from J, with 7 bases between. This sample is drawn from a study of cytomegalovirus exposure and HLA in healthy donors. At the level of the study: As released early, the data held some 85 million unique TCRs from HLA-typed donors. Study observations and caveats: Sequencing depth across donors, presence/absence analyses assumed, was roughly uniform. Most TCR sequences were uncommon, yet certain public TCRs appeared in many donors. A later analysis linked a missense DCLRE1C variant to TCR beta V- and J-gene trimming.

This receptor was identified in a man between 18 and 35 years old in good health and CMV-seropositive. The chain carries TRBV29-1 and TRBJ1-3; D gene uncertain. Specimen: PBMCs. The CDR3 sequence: CSVEKADTIYF. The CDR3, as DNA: TGCAGCGTTGAAAAAGCGGACACCATATATTTT.